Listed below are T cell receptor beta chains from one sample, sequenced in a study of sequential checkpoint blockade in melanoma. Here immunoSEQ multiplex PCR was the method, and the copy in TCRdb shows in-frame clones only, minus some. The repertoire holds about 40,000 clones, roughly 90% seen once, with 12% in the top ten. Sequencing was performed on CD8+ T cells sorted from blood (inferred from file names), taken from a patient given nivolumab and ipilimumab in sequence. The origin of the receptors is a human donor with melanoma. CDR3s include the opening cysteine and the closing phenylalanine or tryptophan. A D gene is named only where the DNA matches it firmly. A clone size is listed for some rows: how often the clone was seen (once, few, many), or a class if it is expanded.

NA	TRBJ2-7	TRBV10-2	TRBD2	TGCGCCAGCATGGCTAGCGGGTTCTCCTACGAGCAGTACTTC	CASMASGFSYEQYF
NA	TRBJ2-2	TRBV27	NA	TGTGCCAGCAGTTTAGGGCAGATCGGCGGGGAGCTGTTTTTT	CASSLGQIGGELFF
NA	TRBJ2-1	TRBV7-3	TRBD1	TGTGCCAGCAGCACCGGCCTAGCCAGGGGGAAAAACAATGAGCAGTTCTTC	CASSTGLARGKNNEQFF
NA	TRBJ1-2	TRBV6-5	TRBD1	TGTGCCAGCGGGGGACAGGCCTTTGGGTATGGCTACACCTTC	CASGGQAFGYGYTF
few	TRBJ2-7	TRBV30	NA	TGTGCCTGGGTCAATAGGGGGTTGACCTACGAGCAGTACTTC	CAWVNRGLTYEQYF
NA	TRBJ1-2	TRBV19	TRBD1	TGTGCCAGTAGTACGACAGGGAAGGATGGCTACACCTTC	CASSTTGKDGYTF
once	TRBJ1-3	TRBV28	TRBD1	TGTGCCAGCAGTCGCACAGGGGGCTCTGGAAACACCATATATTTT	CASSRTGGSGNTIYF
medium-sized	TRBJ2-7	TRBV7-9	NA	TGTGCCAGCCGGAGCGGAGACCGCTACGAGCAGTACTTC	CASRSGDRYEQYF
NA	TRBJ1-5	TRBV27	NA	TGTGCCAGCAGTTTAATCTCCCCCGAAGAGAGCAATCAGCCCCAGCATTTT	CASSLISPEESNQPQHF
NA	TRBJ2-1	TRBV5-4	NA	TGTGCCAGCAGCCTGAGCGGGAATGAGCAGTTCTTC	CASSLSGNEQFF
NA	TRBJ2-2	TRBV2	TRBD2	TGTGCCAGCAGTGCAGCGGGAGACGCCGGGGAGCTGTTTTTT	CASSAAGDAGELFF
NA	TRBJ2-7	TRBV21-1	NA	TGTGCCAGCAGCAAAGGGGCACGGCTAGCGGGATTATACGAGCAGTACTTC	CASSKGARLAGLYEQYF
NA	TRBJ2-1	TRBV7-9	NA	TGTGCCAGCAGCTTAGGTTCTACTAGCTCCTACAATGAGCAGTTCTTC	CASSLGSTSSYNEQFF
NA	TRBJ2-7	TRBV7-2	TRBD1	TGTGCCAGCAGCTTAGCGGTGGACAGGGTGTCAATTTACGAGCAGTACTTC	CASSLAVDRVSIYEQYF
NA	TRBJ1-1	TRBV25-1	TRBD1	TGTGCCAGCAGTGGACAGGGGGCGGACACTGAAGCTTTCTTT	CASSGQGADTEAFF
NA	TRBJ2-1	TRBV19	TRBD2	TGTGCCATCAGTAGCGGGAGAGGGAATGAGCAGTTCTTC	CAISSGRGNEQFF
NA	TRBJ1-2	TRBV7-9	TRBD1	TGTGCCAGCAGCTTAGCGAGACAGGGACATGGCTACACCTTC	CASSLARQGHGYTF
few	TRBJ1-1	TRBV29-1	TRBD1	TGCAGCGTTGGTACAGGGGAAACTGAAGCTTTCTTT	CSVGTGETEAFF
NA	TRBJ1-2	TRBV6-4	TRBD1	TGTGCCAGCAGTGAGAACGGAGGGGGCGCGGTTGGCTACACCTTC	CASSENGGGAVGYTF
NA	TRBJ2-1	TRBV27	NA	TGTGCCAGCAGTTCCCGGACAGATGCTGAGCAGTTCTTC	CASSSRTDAEQFF
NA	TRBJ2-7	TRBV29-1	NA	TGCAGCGTTGCCCGGACACGAGCCTACGAGCAGTACTTC	CSVARTRAYEQYF
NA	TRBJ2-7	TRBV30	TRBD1	TGTGCCTGGACCTACCGGGACAGTGAGTACTTC	CAWTYRDSEYF
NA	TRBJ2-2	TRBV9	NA	TGTGCCAGCAGCGCACCTCAGGGTGGCGGGGAGCTGTTTTTT	CASSAPQGGGELFF
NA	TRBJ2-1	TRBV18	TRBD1	TGTGCCAGCTCAACAGGGGTCGAGCGCTCCTACAATGAGCAGTTCTTC	CASSTGVERSYNEQFF
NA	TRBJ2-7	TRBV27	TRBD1	TGTGCCAGCAGAAGGACAGGGGGGCCCTTCTACGAGCAGTACTTC	CASRRTGGPFYEQYF
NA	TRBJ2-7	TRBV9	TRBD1	TGTGCCAGCAGCGGACAGGGGTGGGAGCAGTACTTC	CASSGQGWEQYF
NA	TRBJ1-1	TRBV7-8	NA	TGTGCCAGCAGTCAAGGAGTAGACGAAGCTTTCTTT	CASSQGVDEAFF
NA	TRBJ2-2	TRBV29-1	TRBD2	TGCAGCGCCCTCGAGCCGCGCGGTAGCGGGAGAGGCGGGGAGCTGTTTTTT	CSALEPRGSGRGGELFF
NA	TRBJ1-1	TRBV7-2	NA	TGTGCCAGCAGCCATGATTTGAGCACTGAAGCTTTCTTT	CASSHDLSTEAFF
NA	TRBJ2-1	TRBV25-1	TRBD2	TGTGCCAGCAGCCTGGGACTAGCGGTCAACAATGAGCAGTTCTTC	CASSLGLAVNNEQFF
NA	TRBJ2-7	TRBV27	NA	TGTGCCAGCAGTTTTGCGGGCCCCTACGAGCAGTACTTC	CASSFAGPYEQYF
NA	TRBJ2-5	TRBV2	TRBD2	TGTGCCAGCAGTGAAGGAGGACTAGCGGGAGGGCCGGGAGAGACCCAGTACTTC	CASSEGGLAGGPGETQYF
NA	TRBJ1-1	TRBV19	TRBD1	TGTGCCAGTGGGACAGGGGGCGCGTGGACTGAAGCTTTCTTT	CASGTGGAWTEAFF
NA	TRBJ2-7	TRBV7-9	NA	TGTGCCAGCAGCTTAGTAGGGGGAGACGAGCAGTACTTC	CASSLVGGDEQYF
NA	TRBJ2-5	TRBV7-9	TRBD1	TGTGCCAGCAGCTTACGGCTGACAGGGGCACTTCCACAAGAGACCCAGTACTTC	CASSLRLTGALPQETQYF
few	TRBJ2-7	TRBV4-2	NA	TGTGCCAGCAGCCAAGATCCCACCTACGAGCAGTACTTC	CASSQDPTYEQYF
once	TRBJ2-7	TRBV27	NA	TGTGCCAGCAGTTTAGGTGCCGGACAGAGCTCCTACGAGCAGTACTTC	CASSLGAGQSSYEQYF
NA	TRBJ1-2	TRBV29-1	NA	TGCAGCGTAACAGGGATTCATGGCTACACCTTC	CSVTGIHGYTF